The present entry profiles one T cell receptor (beta chain) with its context. What it recognizes is unknown. This record comes from a study of immune evolution from preneoplasia to lung adenocarcinoma. General observations from the study: Top clone share appeared to fall from AAH through AIS, MIA, adenocarcinoma.

Each case's diagnosis was confirmed by two pathologists on H&E. Data came from immunoSEQ multiplex PCR; TCRdb stores just in-frame clones and leaves some out. This sample has just over 4,000 clones, with more than 70% found just once. Germline CDR1 reads SNHLY; CDR2 reads FYNNEI. The CDR3 spans 12 residues. This receptor was taken from a person aged 70 to 85 with lung adenocarcinoma. The sample taken for sequencing was FFPE minimally invasive lung adenocarcinoma tissue. The rearrangement uses TRBV2 and TRBJ2-5; D perhaps matches TRBD2 (5 bases). The J call may be faulty, since TRBJ2-7 better matches the DNA end. In DNA form, the CDR3 reads TGTGCCAGCAGAGTATCGGGGAGCGAGCAGTACTTC. Its translation: CASRVSGSEQYF.